This T cell receptor beta chain is from a study of early T cells in non-severe SARS-CoV-2 infection. Study-wide background: Chains from this unsorted whole-blood bulk RNA could not be paired.

As part of library construction, unique molecular identifiers were attached to individual cDNA molecules. TCRdb reprocessed the 5' RACE reads with MiXCR, giving one entry per CDR3 protein. The table records approximately 69,000 distinct CDR3 sequences, under 15% of them present only once. The V end lost 8 bases, the J end lost 5 bases, and 18 bases lay between the germline ends. The CDR3 has 14 amino acids. Germline CDR1 MNHNS, CDR2 SASEGT. The TCR originated in an adult who was a healthcare worker with PCR-confirmed SARS-CoV-2 infection or an uninfected control (not recorded which). The gene calls are TRBV6-1 and TRBJ2-5; D is uncertain. The sequenced sample was whole blood, obtained at baseline. The CDR3 nucleotides read TGTGCCAGCTTCTACTCCGACCTACCCGAGACCCAGTACTTC. This codes for CASFYSDLPETQYF.